This note documents a single TCR beta chain sequence. As yet, its antigen is unknown. This record comes from a study of radiation and T cells in renal cell carcinoma. Overall study findings and caveats: Top tumor clonotypes rose in blood 2 weeks post-radiation, then contracted.

Repertoires were generated with immunoSEQ multiplex PCR, while TCRdb's copy carries only in-frame clones and drops some. The sample lists about 34,000 clones, over 70% occurring once. Time point reported: blood 4 weeks post-SBRT, at nephrectomy. This sample's treatment: 15 Gy SBRT to primary tumor, nephrectomy 4 weeks later. Nephrectomy followed 15 Gy stereotactic body radiation by 4 weeks. Germline CDR1 and CDR2: KGHSH and LQKENI. V lost 2 bases and J 6 bases, leaving 10 bases between the germline ends. CDR3 length: 13 residues. This rearrangement joins TRBV18 to TRBJ1-2; D is unclear. The sample was blood, taken from a patient whose treatment included radiotherapy and nephrectomy. The clonotype was recovered from a man in his 60s with renal cell carcinoma. The CDR3 region is CASSPTFLDGYTF. The CDR3 DNA sequence: TGTGCCAGCTCACCAACGTTCCTTGATGGCTACACCTTC.